The next 22 T cell receptor beta chains were all read from a single sample in a study of T cell responses to AZD1222 COVID-19 vaccine. Some clones are missing from TCRdb's copy, which holds only in-frame ones; the method was immunoSEQ multiplex PCR. Among 180,000 or so clones, about 92% were seen once, and the ten largest hold around 3.8%. The sequencing used peripheral blood, collected on day 0 of AZD1222 vaccination. Every receptor here comes from an adult in good health.

The chain couples TRBV3-1 (or the pseudogene TRBV3-2) to TRBJ2-7, with D unclear. The ends were cut back, 1 base at V and 9 bases at J, with 13 bases in the middle. Looked up from germline, CDR1 is LGHDT and CDR2 is YNNKEL (reference sequence). This CDR3 contains 13 residues. The CDR3: CASSQADTTRQYF. CDR3 DNA: TGTGCCAGCAGCCAAGCGGATACTACGAGGCAGTACTTC.

The chain has TRBV3-1 (or the pseudogene TRBV3-2) and TRBJ2-1; D not resolved. The ends were cut back, 4 bases at V and 8 bases at J, with 12 bases in the middle. The CDR3 has 13 residues. Germline CDR1 and CDR2: LGHDT and YNNKEL (reference sequence). DNA for the CDR3: TGTGCCAGCAGCCCCCGTCTAGTCTATGAGCAGTTCTTC. It yields the protein CASSPRLVYEQFF.

The chain employs TRBV6-2 or TRBV6-3 and TRBJ1-5, with 7 bases that match TRBD1. The CDR3 consists of 17 residues. With V trimmed by 5 bases and J by 0 bases, 10 bases remained unmatched. Germline assignment: CDR1 MNHEY and CDR2 SVGEGT. CDR3 protein: CASSNPLQGPSNQPQHF. CDR3 nucleotide sequence: TGTGCCAGCAGTAACCCCTTACAGGGGCCTAGCAATCAGCCCCAGCATTTT.

The chain couples TRBV18 to TRBJ1-1; D uncertain. Germline V gene lookup returns CDR1 KGHSH and CDR2 LQKENI. V lost 0 bases and J 1 base, leaving 6 bases between the germline ends. This CDR3 contains 14 residues. CDR3 in DNA: TGTGCCAGCTCACCACCGGCATCGAACACTGAAGCTTTCTTT. It specifies CASSPPASNTEAFF.

This chain connects TRBV7-9 to TRBJ1-2, with unresolved D. The length of the CDR3 is 12 residues. Germline V gene lookup returns CDR1 SEHNR and CDR2 FQNEAQ (reference sequence). V lost 5 bases to trimming and J lost 8 bases, with 12 bases between them. The CDR3 sequence: CASSPGWGGYTF. CDR3 DNA: TGTGCCAGCAGCCCCGGTTGGGGAGGCTACACCTTC.

This clone was seen once. This chain connects TRBV30 to TRBJ1-1, with D possibly matching TRBD1 (5 bases). The CDR3 runs 14 residues. Between the trimmed V and J ends, which lost 0 bases and 4 bases, there was a span of 12 bases. Per germline, CDR1 GTSNPN and CDR2 SVGIG (reference sequence). The CDR3 sequence is CAWSVQDYSTEAFF. Here the CDR3 DNA reads TGTGCCTGGAGTGTACAGGATTATAGCACTGAAGCTTTCTTT.

The chain combines TRBV5-1 with TRBJ2-3; the D gene could be TRBD1 or TRBD2 (5 bases each). Germline assignment: CDR1 SGHRS and CDR2 YFSETQ. Between the trimmed V and J ends, which lost 5 bases and 10 bases, there was a span of 20 bases. The CDR3 covers 14 residues. CDR3 in amino acids: CASSRTSGLDPQYF. The CDR3 DNA is TGCGCCAGCAGTCGAACCTCGGGGCTCGATCCGCAGTATTTT.

The CDR3 nucleotides are TGCGCCAGCAGCCCCATTTTAGCTCTTTCACAGTCTAGCACAGATACGCAGTATTTT. Residues: CASSPILALSQSSTDTQYF. This sequence joins TRBV5-1 and TRBJ2-3; D unresolved. With 4 bases removed from V and 0 bases from J, the gap between germline ends came to 24 bases. In germline, CDR1 is SGHRS, CDR2 YFSETQ. The CDR3 covers 19 residues.

The rearrangement links TRBV5-6 to TRBJ1-4; no clear D gene. Trimming removed 0 bases from V and 7 bases from J, with 4 bases in between. Looked up from germline, CDR1 is SGHDT and CDR2 is YYEEEE. This CDR3 is 12 amino acids long. DNA for the CDR3: TGTGCCAGCAGCTTGGTTTCTGAAAAACTGTTTTTT. It translates to CASSLVSEKLFF.

This chain links TRBV10-3 with TRBJ2-5; 7 bases are shared with TRBD1. J gave up 5 bases and V 5 bases, and 8 bases lay outside the gene matches. CDR1 and CDR2 from the germline V gene are ENHRY and SYGVKD. This CDR3 spans 14 amino acids. This CDR3 is CAISMTGLGETQYF. The CDR3 nucleotides are TGTGCCATCAGTATGACAGGGCTAGGGGAGACCCAGTACTTC.

The chain recombines TRBV6-5 with TRBJ1-1, with D unclear. The germline V gene has CDR1 MNHEY and CDR2 SVGAGI. Deletions cut 1 base from V and 1 base from J, with 4 bases between. The CDR3 covers 13 residues. The CDR3 nucleotides read TGTGCCAGCAGTTACTTGGGGAACACTGAAGCTTTCTTT. The encoded protein is CASSYLGNTEAFF.

The V and J genes are TRBV6-5 and TRBJ1-5, with 8 bases matching TRBD1. The CDR3 sequence is 15 residues long. CDR1 MNHEY and CDR2 SVGAGI come from the germline V gene. Losses at the gene ends were 4 bases for V and 2 bases for J; bases not matched to a gene: 4. The CDR3 sequence is CASSSGGSGNQPQHF. CDR3 in DNA: TGTGCCAGCAGTTCAGGGGGCTCGGGCAATCAGCCCCAGCATTTT.

The rearrangement links TRBV28 to TRBJ2-7; D unresolved. The ends were cut back, 3 bases at V and 6 bases at J, with 12 bases in the middle. This CDR3 region has 13 residues. Per the germline V gene, CDR1 is MDHEN and CDR2 is SYDVKM. The CDR3 nucleotides read TGTGCCAGCAGTTTTTATGAGAATTCCGAGCAGTACTTC. Its translation: CASSFYENSEQYF.

The chain recombines TRBV13 with TRBJ1-2; possible D gene TRBD1, 6 bases. This CDR3 is built from 14 residues. The V end lost 1 base, the J end lost 2 bases, and 8 bases lay between the germline ends. Germline CDR1 reads PRHDT; CDR2 reads FYEKMQ (reference sequence). This CDR3 is CASSLEDRNYGYTF. Here the CDR3 DNA reads TGTGCCAGCAGCTTAGAGGACAGAAACTATGGCTACACCTTC.

This sequence joins TRBV19 and TRBJ2-3, with 8 bases lining up with TRBD2. CDR1 is LNHDA, CDR2 SQIVND, per germline (reference sequence). The CDR3 extends over 15 amino acids. Trimming cost V 3 bases and J 2 bases; bases outside gene matches: 4. CDR3 loop: CASSISGGHTDTQYF. CDR3 nucleotide sequence: TGTGCCAGTAGTATCAGCGGGGGACACACAGATACGCAGTATTTT.

The genes are TRBV3-1 (or the pseudogene TRBV3-2) and TRBJ1-2; D is possibly TRBD1 (5 bases). Between the trimmed V and J ends, which lost 0 bases and 3 bases, there was a span of 8 bases. The germline V gene has CDR1 LGHDT and CDR2 YNNKEL (reference sequence). The CDR3 spans 14 residues. The CDR3 DNA reads TGTGCCAGCAGCCAAGAAGGGGTAGACTATGGCTACACCTTC. Translated, it gives CASSQEGVDYGYTF.

The chain recombines TRBV7-9 with TRBJ2-7; 10 bases align to TRBD1. CDR1 SEHNR and CDR2 FQNEAQ come from the germline V gene (reference sequence). The CDR3 covers 14 residues. V lost 1 base to trimming and J lost 5 bases; unmatched junction nucleotides: 2. CDR3 residues: CASSLGQGAHEQYF. The DNA of the CDR3 is TGTGCCAGCAGCTTAGGACAGGGGGCCCACGAGCAGTACTTC.

The chain has TRBV5-1 and TRBJ1-4; TRBD1 agrees at 8 bases. Germline trimming cut 3 bases from V and 7 bases from J; bases unmatched to any gene: 5. The germline V gene has CDR1 SGHRS and CDR2 YFSETQ. The CDR3 totals 14 residues. The CDR3 spells CASSSSTGVEKLFF. CDR3 in DNA: TGCGCCAGCAGCTCCTCGACAGGGGTTGAAAAACTGTTTTTT. The full variable domain, with the rest looked up from reference TRBV5-1 and TRBJ1-4, is KAGVTQTPRYLIKTRGQQVTLSCSPISGHRSVSWYQQTPGQGLQFLFEYFSETQRNKGNFPGRFSGRQFSNSRSEMNVSTLELGDSALYLCASSSSTGVEKLFFGSGTQLSVL.

The chain is built from TRBV12-2 and TRBJ2-7; the table gives TRBD1 as D, unverified against the DNA. TRBV12-2 is flagged as a pseudogene. The CDR3 covers 15 residues. CDR3 residues: CASRSRQGSSYEQYF. DNA for the CDR3: TGTGCAAGTCGCTCGAGACAGGGCAGCTCCTACGAGCAGTACTTC.

This clone was detected only once. The V and J genes are TRBV11-2 and TRBJ2-7; the D gene is possibly TRBD2 (5 bases). V was clipped by 1 base and J by 2 bases, with 12 bases between them. CDR1 is SGHAT, CDR2 FQNNGV, per germline. The CDR3 spans 15 residues. The CDR3 loop reads CASSLARGATYEQYF. In DNA form, the CDR3 reads TGTGCCAGCAGCTTAGCCCGGGGTGCTACCTACGAGCAGTACTTC.

V gene TRBV27 combines with J gene TRBJ2-7, with D possibly matching TRBD2 (5 bases). CDR1 MNHEY and CDR2 SMNVEV come from the germline V gene (reference sequence). V was trimmed by 4 bases and J by 1 base, leaving 11 bases between them. CDR3 length equals 14 residues. The CDR3 is CASSSQDLSYEQYF. Here the CDR3 DNA reads TGTGCCAGCAGTTCCCAGGACTTGTCCTACGAGCAGTACTTC.

This chain connects TRBV3-1 (or the pseudogene TRBV3-2) to TRBJ1-1; TRBD1 matches 10 bases. There are 13 residues in the CDR3. The germline CDR1 and CDR2 sequences are LGHDT and YNNKEL (reference sequence). V lost 6 bases, J lost 6 bases, and 4 bases stayed unmatched. The CDR3 nucleotides read TGTGCCAGCAGATTTGGACAGGGGGCTGAAGCTTTCTTT. Translating it yields CASRFGQGAEAFF.